This record covers a single TCR beta chain. Antigen specificity is unknown. Indicated time point: week 35, safety follow-up. Every vaccine dose comprised 300 ug of mutant IDH1 20-mer peptide plus topical imiquimod. The data are from a study of a mutant IDH1 vaccine in newly diagnosed glioma. Study context: The first vaccination came 4-6 weeks after radiotherapy alone, or with temozolomide cycles.

Libraries were prepared by immunoSEQ multiplex PCR; TCRdb keeps only in-frame clonotypes and omits some of them. In the table there are about 32,000 clones, over 65% of which are singletons. V was pared by 6 bases and J by 3 bases, with 9 bases between. CDR1 SGHVS and CDR2 FNYEAQ come from the germline V gene. The CDR3 is 12 amino acids. The input for sequencing was PBMCs, taken from a glioma patient whose treatment included an IDH1 peptide vaccine. The receptor's source is a man aged 25 to 45 with glioma. The chain links TRBV7-6 to TRBJ2-7, with D hard to call. The CDR3 DNA follows: TGTGCCAGCAGTCAGGACGGCTACGAGCAGTACTTC. Protein: CASSQDGYEQYF.